These 26 T cell receptor beta chains were all obtained from the same sample, sequenced in a study of blood T cell repertoires in COVID-19. TCRdb's table, derived via immunoSEQ multiplex PCR, lists solely in-frame clones and lacks some. The repertoire holds about 120,000 clones, with around 87% as singletons. Sequenced material: peripheral blood. The receptor set was obtained from a woman between 45 and 60 years old with acute or convalescent COVID-19.

The CDR3 nucleotides read TGTGCCAGCTCACCTACTCAAAGCTACTCTTCCTATGGCTACACCTTC. Amino acid sequence: CASSPTQSYSSYGYTF. The rearrangement uses TRBV18 and TRBJ1-2; D unresolved. Trimming took off 3 bases at V and 4 bases at J, with 18 bases between the two ends. Germline-derived CDR1 and CDR2 are KGHSH and LQKENI. The CDR3 consists of 16 residues.

The genes are TRBV30 and TRBJ2-7, with 9 nucleotides matching TRBD2. The CDR3 loop spans 14 amino acids. Germline V CDR1 and CDR2: GTSNPN, SVGIG (reference sequence). V lost 7 bases, J lost 2 bases, and 9 bases stayed unmatched. The CDR3 nucleotides read TGTGCCTATAAAATAGCGGGGGCAGCCTACGAGCAGTACTTC. Its translation: CAYKIAGAAYEQYF.

This chain connects TRBV30 to TRBJ1-1; the D is unclear. Trimming removed 7 bases from V and 1 base from J, with 13 bases in between. This CDR3 is built from 13 residues. Germline loops: CDR1 GTSNPN, CDR2 SVGIG (reference sequence). This CDR3 reads CALTGPGNTEAFF. The CDR3 DNA is TGTGCCTTAACTGGCCCAGGGAACACTGAAGCTTTCTTT.

The gene calls are TRBV6-1 and TRBJ2-3, with 14 bases identical to TRBD2. The CDR3 is 17 residues long. The germline CDR1 and CDR2 sequences are MNHNS and SASEGT. Germline trimming cut 1 base from V and 4 bases from J; bases unmatched to any gene: 4. The CDR3 here is CASSEVGLAGGADTQYF. DNA of the CDR3: TGTGCCAGCAGTGAAGTCGGACTAGCGGGAGGAGCAGATACGCAGTATTTT.

The chain combines TRBV12-3 or TRBV12-4 with TRBJ1-2, with D possibly being TRBD1 (6 bases). This CDR3 is 13 amino acids long. Between the trimmed V and J ends, which lost 4 bases and 5 bases, there was a span of 11 bases. CDR3 bases: TGTGCCAGCAGTTCTACAGGGAATTATGGCTACACCTTC. It specifies CASSSTGNYGYTF.

J is TRBJ2-3 and V is TRBV5-6; perhaps TRBD2 as D (5 bases). Germline V gene data show CDR1 as SGHDT and CDR2 as YYEEEE. V was cut by 0 bases and J by 3 bases, with 11 bases left in between. CDR3 length equals 15 residues. CDR3 nucleotides: TGTGCCAGCAGCTTGGGGGCGGGCGAAACAGATACGCAGTATTTT. It specifies CASSLGAGETDTQYF. The whole variable domain, remainder taken from reference TRBV5-6 and TRBJ2-3, is DAGVTQSPTHLIKTRGQQVTLRCSPKSGHDTVSWYQQALGQGPQFIFQYYEEEERQRGNFPDRFSGHQFPNYSSELNVNALLLGDSALYLCASSLGAGETDTQYFGPGTRLTVL.

This sequence joins TRBV24-1 and TRBJ2-1, with D perhaps TRBD2 (5 bases). Looked up from germline, CDR1 is KGHDR and CDR2 is SFDVKD. The CDR3 totals 13 residues. V shed 7 bases and J shed 0 bases, with 6 bases lying between them. CDR3 DNA sequence: TGTGCCACCAGGGGGAGCTCCTACAATGAGCAGTTCTTC. Its protein is CATRGSSYNEQFF.

There are a few counts of this clone. The rearrangement uses TRBV29-1 and TRBJ1-5; D not resolved. This CDR3 region has 13 residues. Trimming left V 7 bases short and J 1 base short, with 11 bases between. Germline V gene sequence: CDR1 SQVTM, CDR2 ANQGSEA. The CDR3 spells CSASVTSNQPQHF. The CDR3 DNA sequence: TGCAGCGCTAGCGTGACCAGCAATCAGCCCCAGCATTTT. Using reference TRBV29-1 and TRBJ1-5 for the parts outside the CDR3, the full variable domain is SAVISQKPSRDICQRGTSLTIQCQVDSQVTMMFWYRQQPGQSLTLIATANQGSEATYESGFVIDKFPISRPNLTFSTLTVSNMSPEDSSIYLCSASVTSNQPQHFGDGTRLSIL.

The V and J genes are TRBV30 and TRBJ2-5, with D maybe TRBD1 (6 bases). The CDR3 is 14 residues long. Germline assignment: CDR1 GTSNPN and CDR2 SVGIG (reference sequence). V was pared by 2 bases and J by 1 base, with 11 bases between. This CDR3 reads CAWSQGQIQETQYF. CDR3 bases: TGTGCCTGGAGTCAAGGACAGATCCAAGAGACCCAGTACTTC.

The rearrangement joins TRBV19 to TRBJ2-2, with 7 positions matching TRBD2. V lost 5 bases and J lost 0; bases outside the gene matches: 3. CDR3 length equals 15 residues. Germline lookup yields CDR1 LNHDA and CDR2 SQIVND (reference sequence). The CDR3 reads CASSPGGANTGELFF. CDR3 DNA sequence: TGTGCCAGTAGTCCTGGGGGGGCGAACACCGGGGAGCTGTTTTTT.

V is TRBV6-5 and J is TRBJ1-1; 8 nucleotides line up with TRBD1. V shed 6 bases and J 5 bases; nucleotides not matched to a gene: 11. The germline CDR1 and CDR2 sequences are MNHEY and SVGAGI. The CDR3 sequence is 15 residues long. The CDR3 loop is CASRIQGARETEAFF. For the CDR3, the DNA is TGTGCCAGCAGGATCCAGGGGGCCAGGGAAACTGAAGCTTTCTTT.

This clone was observed a few times. The CDR3 DNA sequence: TGTGCTAGTGCTTATAGGGACAGAGCAGATCAGCCCCAGCATTTT. Translation: CASAYRDRADQPQHF. The rearrangement joins TRBV12-5 to TRBJ1-5; 7 nucleotides line up with TRBD1. Germline V gene data show CDR1 as LGHNT and CDR2 as FRNRAP. CDR3 length: 15 amino acids. Trimming removed 7 bases from V and 5 bases from J; junction bases left unmatched: 11. Complete variable domain (other parts from reference TRBV12-5 and TRBJ1-5): DARVTQTPRHKVTEMGQEVTMRCQPILGHNTVFWYRQTMMQGLELLAYFRNRAPLDDSGMPKDRFSAEMPDATLATLKIQPSEPRDSAVYFCASAYRDRADQPQHFGDGTRLSIL.

The chain has TRBV6-5 and TRBJ1-5; D may be TRBD1 (5 bases). Germline CDR1 MNHEY, CDR2 SVGAGI. This CDR3 spans 14 amino acids. The V and J ends lost 8 bases and 0 bases respectively, with 11 bases between them. The CDR3 DNA follows: TGTGCCAGCCAACAGGAATATAGCAATCAGCCCCAGCATTTT. Translation gives CASQQEYSNQPQHF.

V and J are TRBV13 and TRBJ1-1; the D gene is possibly TRBD1 (5 bases). Trimming took off 5 bases at V and 2 bases at J, with 9 bases between the two ends. Germline CDR1 reads PRHDT; CDR2 reads FYEKMQ (reference sequence). The CDR3 is made up of 13 amino acids. CDR3 nucleotides: TGTGCCAGCAGCCTGACAGTTAACACTGAAGCTTTCTTT. The encoded protein is CASSLTVNTEAFF.

This rearrangement joins TRBV9 to TRBJ1-1; D is uncertain. The CDR3 covers 15 residues. CDR1 and CDR2 from the germline V gene are SGDLS and YYNGEE. V gave up 4 bases and J gave up 3 bases, with 16 bases separating them. The DNA for the CDR3 is TGTGCCAGCAGCTCGGAGCCCGTCCGAGACACTGAAGCTTTCTTT. Residues: CASSSEPVRDTEAFF.

V usage is TRBV6-2 or TRBV6-3 and J usage is TRBJ2-7; 7 nucleotides agree with TRBD1. CDR3 length: 16 residues. J lost 1 base, V lost 6 bases, and 12 bases had no gene match. Germline loops: CDR1 MNHEY, CDR2 SVGEGT. Here the CDR3 reads CASRYIGQGESYEQYF. CDR3 sequence (DNA): TGTGCCAGCAGATACATTGGCCAGGGGGAATCCTACGAGCAGTACTTC.

CDR3 bases: TGTGCCAGCTCATCCGACAGGGATAATGGCTACACCTTC. Translating gives CASSSDRDNGYTF. The chain combines TRBV18 with TRBJ1-2; 7 nucleotides align to TRBD1. Germline CDR1 and CDR2: KGHSH and LQKENI. The CDR3 is made up of 13 amino acids. J was trimmed by 6 bases and V by 5 bases; bases with no gene match: 6.

The V gene is TRBV19, the J gene TRBJ2-7, with 10 bases that match TRBD1. Germline CDR1 and CDR2: LNHDA and SQIVND (reference sequence). The CDR3 sequence is 15 residues long. The V gene end was trimmed by 2 bases and the J gene end by 5 bases; junction bases not matched to a gene: 6. Here the CDR3 DNA reads TGTGCCAGTAGTATAACCGGGGGACAGGGGAACGAGCAGTACTTC. Protein sequence: CASSITGGQGNEQYF.

The V gene is TRBV7-3, the J gene TRBJ2-2; 7 bases map to TRBD2. The V gene's germline CDR1 is SGHTA and CDR2 FQGTGA. V shed 5 bases and J 3 bases; nucleotides not matched to a gene: 9. The CDR3 consists of 16 residues. The CDR3 is CASSGQGGADTGELFF. Here the CDR3 DNA reads TGTGCCAGCAGCGGTCAGGGAGGGGCCGACACCGGGGAGCTGTTTTTT. The full variable domain, with the rest looked up from reference TRBV7-3 and TRBJ2-2, is GAGVSQTPSNKVTEKGKYVELRCDPISGHTALYWYRQSLGQGPEFLIYFQGTGAADDSGLPNDRFFAVRPEGSVSTLKIQRTERGDSAVYLCASSGQGGADTGELFFGEGSRLTVL.

This chain uses TRBV12-5 with TRBJ1-3; unclear D gene. Trimming cost V 4 bases and J 0 bases, with 10 bases left between them. Germline CDR1 LGHNT, CDR2 FRNRAP. CDR3 length: 15 amino acids. This chain's CDR3 is CASGWVTASGNTIYF. CDR3 DNA: TGTGCTAGTGGTTGGGTCACAGCCTCTGGAAACACCATATATTTT.

The chain combines TRBV7-9 with TRBJ2-7; 10 positions match TRBD1. V shed 2 bases, J shed 4 bases, and the junction held 5 bases outside the gene matches. This CDR3 has 15 amino acids. Germline CDR1 and CDR2: SEHNR and FQNEAQ (reference sequence). The CDR3 nucleotides are TGTGCCAGCAGCTTATTCGGGACAGGGGAGTACGAGCAGTACTTC. Its translation: CASSLFGTGEYEQYF. Based on the CDR3 plus reference TRBV7-9 and TRBJ2-7, the full variable domain is DTGVSQNPRHKITKRGQNVTFRCDPISEHNRLYWYRQTLGQGPEFLTYFQNEAQLEKSRLLSDRFSAERPKGSFSTLEIQRTEQGDSAMYLCASSLFGTGEYEQYFGPGTRLTVT.

The CDR3 DNA follows: TGTGCCAGCAGCATGAACACAGGGGTTCGAGAGACCCAGTACTTC. This gives the protein CASSMNTGVRETQYF. V is TRBV5-4 and J is TRBJ2-5; TRBD1 aligns across 7 bases. J gave up 4 bases and V 4 bases, and 10 bases lay outside the gene matches. The CDR3 is made up of 15 amino acids. Germline V CDR1 and CDR2: SGHNT, YYREEE (reference sequence).

V gene TRBV5-1 combines with J gene TRBJ2-2; 8 bases are a match to TRBD1. Germline-derived CDR1 and CDR2 are SGHRS and YFSETQ. The trim removed 0 bases at V and 4 bases at J, leaving 8 bases unmatched. The CDR3 extends over 17 amino acids. This CDR3 is CASSLGWTGLLTGELFF. Written as DNA, the CDR3 is TGCGCCAGCAGCTTGGGATGGACAGGGTTGCTCACCGGGGAGCTGTTTTTT.

Only a few counts were recorded for this clone. This chain uses TRBV5-1 with TRBJ2-7, with a possible D match to TRBD2 (5 bases). Germline values: CDR1 SGHRS, CDR2 YFSETQ. Deletions cut 1 base from V and 2 bases from J, with 13 bases between. The CDR3 is 15 residues long. The CDR3, as DNA: TGCGCCAGCAGCTTGTCTAGCCTCTCGACCTACGAGCAGTACTTC. The encoded protein is CASSLSSLSTYEQYF.

V usage is TRBV5-1 and J usage is TRBJ1-1; D remains unclear. The V and J ends lost 3 bases and 1 base respectively, with 10 bases between them. Germline V gives CDR1 SGHRS, CDR2 YFSETQ. The CDR3 totals 14 residues. In nucleotides, the CDR3 is TGCGCCAGCAGCTGGGCCCCAGGGAACACTGAAGCTTTCTTT. Its protein product is CASSWAPGNTEAFF.

The chain employs TRBV3-1 (or the pseudogene TRBV3-2) and TRBJ1-1, with 9 bases fitting TRBD1. The CDR3 covers 15 residues. With 3 bases clipped from V and 11 bases from J, the junction kept 13 bases outside the gene matches. Germline V gives CDR1 LGHDT, CDR2 YNNKEL (reference sequence). The CDR3 sequence: CASSHPGQGSYAAFF. The CDR3 DNA reads as TGTGCCAGCAGCCACCCGGGACAGGGATCCTATGCGGCTTTCTTT.